This TCR beta chain was obtained from a study of cytotoxic CD8 clonotypes in ibrutinib-treated CLL. Study-wide background: There were 11 relapsed/refractory patients and more than 14 treatment-naive patients, and around 18 were IGHV unmutated. Productive templates averaged about 230,000 per sample, and productive rearrangements 85,000 to 100,000.

Investigators sought sequencing depths of between 1 in 200,000 and 1 in 1 million T cells. TCRdb keeps only in-frame clones here, not all; method: immunoSEQ multiplex PCR. The sample shows approximately 60,000 clones, approximately 50% of them seen only once. The table lists this clone with a few counts. The authors obtained roughly 1.8 micrograms of genomic DNA from cryopreserved PBMCs for TCR beta libraries. The receptor's source is a human donor with chronic lymphocytic leukemia. This sample comprised PBMCs, obtained at disease progression, from a patient treated with ibrutinib.

The CDR3 DNA is TGTGCCAGCAGCTTATCCCTAGCGCCAGTAGATACGCAGTATTTT. It encodes CASSLSLAPVDTQYF. The rearrangement uses TRBV7-2 and TRBJ2-3; tentatively, D is TRBD2 (6 bases). This CDR3 spans 15 amino acids. The germline V gene encodes CDR1 SGHTA and CDR2 FQGNSA. Between the trimmed V and J ends, which lost 2 bases and 5 bases, there was a span of 14 bases.